This T cell receptor beta chain was documented in a study of shared clonotypes between healthy human individuals. After removal of 1 base from V and 4 bases from J, the junction contained 8 bases not matched to a gene. Germline CDR1 is SGHVS and CDR2 is FNYEAQ. CDR3 length: 17 amino acids. In this sample, this clone turned up once. What it recognizes is unknown. Naive-designated CD8 cells lacked CD45RO, were positively enriched for CCR7, and omitted terminally differentiated effector memory CD45RA+ cells. All participating donors were Caucasian adults from Nashville, Tennessee. In the authors' workflow: ImmunoSEQ output lacked quality scores and full-length reads, limiting matched filtering. The table came from immunoSEQ multiplex PCR; TCRdb's copy has only in-frame clones and leaves some out. That table is the source of V, J and clone size, and D and trimming were worked out from the DNA. The sample records hundreds of thousands of clones, 80% to 95% being singletons.

Regarding the study as a whole: Clonotype sharing among the donors was expected to vary with sequencing depth. On the whole, naive subsets had larger estimated richness than memory subsets had.

Sample: naive CD8+ T cells sorted from blood. This sequence joins TRBV7-6 and TRBJ2-2; TRBD2 matches 8 bases. The TCR originated in a young man in good health. CDR3 loop: CASSLGASGSLTGELFF. In DNA, the CDR3 is TGTGCCAGCAGCTTAGGGGCTAGCGGGTCTCTCACCGGGGAGCTGTTTTTT.